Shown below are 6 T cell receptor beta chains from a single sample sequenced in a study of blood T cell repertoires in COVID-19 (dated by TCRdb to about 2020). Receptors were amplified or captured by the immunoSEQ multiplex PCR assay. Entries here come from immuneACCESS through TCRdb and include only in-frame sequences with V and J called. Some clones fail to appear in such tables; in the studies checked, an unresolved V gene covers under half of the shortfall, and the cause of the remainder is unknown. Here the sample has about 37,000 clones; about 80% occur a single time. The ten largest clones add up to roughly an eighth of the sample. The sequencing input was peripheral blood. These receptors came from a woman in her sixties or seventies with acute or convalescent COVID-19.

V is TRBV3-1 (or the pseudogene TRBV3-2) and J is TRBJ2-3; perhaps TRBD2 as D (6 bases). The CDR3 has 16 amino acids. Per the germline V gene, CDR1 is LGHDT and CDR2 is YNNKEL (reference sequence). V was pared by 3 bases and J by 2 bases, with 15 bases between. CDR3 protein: CASSHGTSTFTDTQYF. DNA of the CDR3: TGTGCCAGCAGCCACGGGACTTCAACCTTCACAGATACGCAGTATTTT.

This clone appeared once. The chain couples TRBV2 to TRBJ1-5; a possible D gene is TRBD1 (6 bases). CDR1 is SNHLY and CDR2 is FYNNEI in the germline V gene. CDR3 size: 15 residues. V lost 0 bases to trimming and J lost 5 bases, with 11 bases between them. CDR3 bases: TGTGCCAGCAGTGAAGCTGGGACAAGCTATCAGCCCCAGCATTTT. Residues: CASSEAGTSYQPQHF.

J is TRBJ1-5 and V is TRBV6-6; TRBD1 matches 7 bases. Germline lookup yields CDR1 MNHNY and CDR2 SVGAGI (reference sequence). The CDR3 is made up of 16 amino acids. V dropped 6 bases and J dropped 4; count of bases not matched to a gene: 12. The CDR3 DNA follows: TGTGCCAGCAGATCGACCGGGACAGCCAAAAATCAGCCCCAGCATTTT. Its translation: CASRSTGTAKNQPQHF.

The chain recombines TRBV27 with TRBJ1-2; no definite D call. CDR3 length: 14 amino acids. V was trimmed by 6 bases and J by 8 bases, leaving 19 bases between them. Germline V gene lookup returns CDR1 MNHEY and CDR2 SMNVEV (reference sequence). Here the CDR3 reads CASSRDPRSLGYTF. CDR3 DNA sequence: TGTGCCAGCAGCCGAGATCCTAGAAGCTTGGGCTACACCTTC.

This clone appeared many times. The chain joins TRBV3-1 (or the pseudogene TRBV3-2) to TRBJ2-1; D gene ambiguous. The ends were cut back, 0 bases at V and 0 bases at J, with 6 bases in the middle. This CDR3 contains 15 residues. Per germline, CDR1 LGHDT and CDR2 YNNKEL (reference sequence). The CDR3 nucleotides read TGTGCCAGCAGCCAAGATCTACTCTCCTACAATGAGCAGTTCTTC. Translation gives CASSQDLLSYNEQFF.

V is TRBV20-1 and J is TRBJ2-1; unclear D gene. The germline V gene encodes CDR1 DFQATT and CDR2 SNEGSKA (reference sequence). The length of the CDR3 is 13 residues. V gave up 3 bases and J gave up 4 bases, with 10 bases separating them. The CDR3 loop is CSASFSDYNEQFF. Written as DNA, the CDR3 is TGCAGTGCTAGTTTTTCAGATTACAATGAGCAGTTCTTC.